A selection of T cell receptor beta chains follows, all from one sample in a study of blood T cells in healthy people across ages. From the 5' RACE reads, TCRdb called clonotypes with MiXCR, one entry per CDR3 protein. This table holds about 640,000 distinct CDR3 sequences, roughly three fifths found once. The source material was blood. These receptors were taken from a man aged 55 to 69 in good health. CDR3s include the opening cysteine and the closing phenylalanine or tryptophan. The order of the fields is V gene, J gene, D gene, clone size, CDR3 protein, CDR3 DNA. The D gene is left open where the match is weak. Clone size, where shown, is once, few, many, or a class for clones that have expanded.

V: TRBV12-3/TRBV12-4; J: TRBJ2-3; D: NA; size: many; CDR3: CASSFRGTADTQYF; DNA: TGTGCCAGCAGTTTTAGGGGGACCGCAGATACGCAGTATTTT
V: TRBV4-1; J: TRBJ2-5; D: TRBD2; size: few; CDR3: CASSQANGGTSETQYF; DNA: TGCGCCAGCAGCCAAGCGAACGGGGGGACGTCAGAGACCCAGTACTTC
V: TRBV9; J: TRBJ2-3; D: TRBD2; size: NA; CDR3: CASSVRGGAVTDTQYF; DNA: TGTGCCAGCAGCGTACGCGGGGGGGCCGTCACAGATACGCAGTATTTT
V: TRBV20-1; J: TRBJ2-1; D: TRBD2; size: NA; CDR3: CRPLMTSGSIVAYNEQFF; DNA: TGCAGGCCCCTAATGACTAGCGGGTCAATCGTCGCCTACAATGAGCAGTTCTTC
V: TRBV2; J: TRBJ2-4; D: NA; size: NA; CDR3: CASSPSSVLNIQYF; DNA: TGTGCCAGCAGCCCCTCTAGCGTACTAAACATTCAGTACTTC
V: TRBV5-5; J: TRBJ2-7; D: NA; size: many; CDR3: CASSLLGQGAYEQYF; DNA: TGTGCCAGCAGCCTCCTCGGCCAGGGTGCCTACGAGCAGTACTTC
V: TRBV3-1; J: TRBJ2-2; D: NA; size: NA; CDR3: CASSRDFGGAYTGELFF; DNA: TGTGCCAGCAGCCGAGATTTCGGCGGGGCGTACACCGGGGAGCTGTTTTTT
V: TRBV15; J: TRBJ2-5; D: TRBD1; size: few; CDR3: CATSRSTGMALETQYF; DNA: TGTGCCACCAGCCGTTCGACAGGGATGGCCCTAGAGACCCAGTACTTC
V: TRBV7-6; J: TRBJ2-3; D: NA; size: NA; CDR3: CASSRPTQDTQYF; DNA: TGTGCCAGCAGCCGCCCGACTCAGGATACGCAGTATTTT
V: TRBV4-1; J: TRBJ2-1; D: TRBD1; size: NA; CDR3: CASSQGTGETYNEQFF; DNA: TGCGCCAGCAGCCAGGGGACAGGGGAAACCTACAATGAGCAGTTCTTC
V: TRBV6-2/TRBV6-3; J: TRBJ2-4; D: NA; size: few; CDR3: CASIEALGAAKNIQYF; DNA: TGTGCCAGCATCGAGGCCTTGGGAGCGGCCAAAAACATTCAGTACTTC
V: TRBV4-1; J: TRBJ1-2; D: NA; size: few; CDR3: CASSQDQGLSSGYTF; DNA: TGCGCCAGCAGCCAAGATCAGGGGCTCTCTAGCGGCTACACCTTC
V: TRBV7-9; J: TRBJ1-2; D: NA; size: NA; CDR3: CASSLMGVDGHTF; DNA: TGTGCCAGCAGCTTAATGGGTGTCGATGGCCACACCTTC
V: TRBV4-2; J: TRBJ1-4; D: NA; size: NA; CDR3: CASSPRVANEKLFF; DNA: TGTGCCAGCAGCCCTAGGGTGGCTAATGAAAAACTGTTTTTT
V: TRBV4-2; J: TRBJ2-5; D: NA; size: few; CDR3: CASSQGIGDLQETQYF; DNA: TGTGCCAGCAGCCAAGGGATCGGAGATTTACAAGAGACCCAGTACTTC
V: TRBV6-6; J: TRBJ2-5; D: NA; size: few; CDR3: CASSGTYQETQYF; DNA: TGTGCCAGCTCCGGGACATACCAAGAGACCCAGTACTTC
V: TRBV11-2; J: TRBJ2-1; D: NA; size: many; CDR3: CASSLTRYNEQFF; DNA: TGTGCCAGCAGCTTAACGCGGTACAATGAGCAGTTCTTC
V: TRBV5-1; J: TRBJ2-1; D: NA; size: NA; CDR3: CASSLVGQVYNEQFF; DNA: TGCGCCAGCAGCTTGGTGGGCCAGGTATACAATGAGCAGTTCTTC
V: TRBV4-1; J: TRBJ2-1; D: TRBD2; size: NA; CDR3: CASSQVFAGGPSSYNEQFF; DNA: TGCGCCAGCAGCCAAGTTTTTGCGGGGGGGCCGAGCTCCTACAATGAGCAGTTCTTC
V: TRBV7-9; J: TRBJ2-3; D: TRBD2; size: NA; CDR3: CASSSRTSGEGTQYF; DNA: TGTGCCAGCAGCTCCCGGACTAGCGGTGAGGGTACGCAGTATTTT
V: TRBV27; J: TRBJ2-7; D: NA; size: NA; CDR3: CASSLVDRGFPYEQYF; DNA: TGTGCCAGCAGTTTAGTCGATAGGGGGTTCCCTTACGAGCAGTACTTC
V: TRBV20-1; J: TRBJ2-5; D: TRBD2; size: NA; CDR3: CSARRLAFRETQYF; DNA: TGCAGCGCTAGAAGACTAGCGTTTAGAGAGACCCAGTACTTC
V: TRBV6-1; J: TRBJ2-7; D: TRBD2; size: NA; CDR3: CASTLTSGASYEQYF; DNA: TGTGCCAGTACACTGACTAGCGGGGCCTCCTACGAGCAGTACTTC
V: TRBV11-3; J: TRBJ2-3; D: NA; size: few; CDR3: CASSFRDSSTDTQYF; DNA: TGTGCCAGCAGCTTCCGGGACTCTAGCACAGATACGCAGTATTTT
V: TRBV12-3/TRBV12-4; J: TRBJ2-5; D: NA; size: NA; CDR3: CASSLRESGRNEQYF; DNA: TGTGCCAGCAGTTTACGGGAGTCGGGGAGAAATGAGCAGTACTTC
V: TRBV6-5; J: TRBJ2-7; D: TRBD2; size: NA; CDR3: CASSRGLADFYEQYF; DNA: TGTGCCAGCAGTCGGGGACTAGCGGATTTCTACGAGCAGTACTTC
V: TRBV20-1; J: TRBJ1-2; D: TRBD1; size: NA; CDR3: CSVDRPNYGYTF; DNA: TGCAGTGTGGACAGGCCCAACTATGGCTACACCTTC
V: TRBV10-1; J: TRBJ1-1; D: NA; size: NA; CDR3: CASRGQMNTEAFF; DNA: TGCGCCAGCAGAGGACAGATGAACACTGAAGCTTTCTTT
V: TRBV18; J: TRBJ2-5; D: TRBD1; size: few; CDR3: CASSPGQESNEQYF; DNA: TGTGCCAGCTCACCCGGACAGGAGTCCAATGAGCAGTACTTC
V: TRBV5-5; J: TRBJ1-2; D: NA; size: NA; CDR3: CASSSDRPNYGYTF; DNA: TGTGCCAGCAGCTCTGACAGACCCAACTATGGCTACACCTTC
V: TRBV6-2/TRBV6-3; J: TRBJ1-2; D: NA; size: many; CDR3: CASNPTGGYYGYTF; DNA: TGTGCCAGCAACCCTACGGGGGGTTACTATGGCTACACCTTC
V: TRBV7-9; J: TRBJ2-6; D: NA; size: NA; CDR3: CASSSPLIQTGANVLTF; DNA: TGTGCCAGCAGCTCCCCTCTAATCCAAACTGGGGCCAACGTCCTGACTTTC
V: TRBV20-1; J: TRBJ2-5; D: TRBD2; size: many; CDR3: CSAGMAGGGQETQYF; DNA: TGCAGTGCTGGTATGGCGGGGGGAGGACAAGAGACCCAGTACTTC
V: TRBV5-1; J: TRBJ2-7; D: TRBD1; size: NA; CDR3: CASRTAPGQGDEQYF; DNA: TGCGCCAGCAGGACTGCGCCGGGACAGGGGGACGAGCAGTACTTC
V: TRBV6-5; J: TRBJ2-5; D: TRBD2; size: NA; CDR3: CASRQPAGDQETQYF; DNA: TGTGCCAGCAGGCAACCGGCGGGAGACCAAGAGACCCAGTACTTC
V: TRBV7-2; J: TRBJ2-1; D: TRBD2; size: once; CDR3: CASSSRAGANSYNEQFF; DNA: TGTGCCAGCAGCTCACGAGCGGGGGCGAACTCCTACAATGAGCAGTTCTTC
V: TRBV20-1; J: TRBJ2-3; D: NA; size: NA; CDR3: CSARGTGVGDTQYF; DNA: TGCAGTGCTAGAGGAACGGGGGTGGGAGATACGCAGTATTTT
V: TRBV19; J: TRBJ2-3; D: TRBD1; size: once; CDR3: CASSPPQGSSTDTQYF; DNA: TGTGCCAGTAGTCCCCCACAGGGGTCAAGCACAGATACGCAGTATTTT
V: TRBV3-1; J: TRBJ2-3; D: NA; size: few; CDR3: CASSPTSAGAGTDTQYF; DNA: TGTGCCAGCAGCCCGACGTCTGCGGGGGCGGGCACAGATACGCAGTATTTT
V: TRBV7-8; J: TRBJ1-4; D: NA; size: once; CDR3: CASSLVRSSEKLFF; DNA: TGTGCCAGCAGCTTAGTAAGGTCTAGTGAAAAACTGTTTTTT
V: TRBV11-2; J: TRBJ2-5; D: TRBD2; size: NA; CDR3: CASSLGSGGGQKETQYF; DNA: TGTGCCAGCAGCTTAGGGTCCGGGGGGGGTCAAAAAGAGACCCAGTACTTC
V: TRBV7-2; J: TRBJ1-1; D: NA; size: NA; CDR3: CASSFGGGNTEAFF; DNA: TGTGCCAGCAGCTTTGGAGGTGGGAACACTGAAGCTTTCTTT
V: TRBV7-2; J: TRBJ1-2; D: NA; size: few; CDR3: CASSLEVGPYGYTF; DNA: TGTGCCAGCAGCTTAGAAGTGGGTCCTTATGGCTACACCTTC
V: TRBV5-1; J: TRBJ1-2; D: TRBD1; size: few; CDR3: CASSLTGTGTYGYTF; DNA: TGCGCCAGCAGCTTGACCGGGACAGGGACCTATGGCTACACCTTC
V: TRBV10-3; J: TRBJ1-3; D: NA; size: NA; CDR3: CAISESEFGNTIYF; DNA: TGTGCCATCAGTGAGTCGGAGTTCGGAAACACCATATATTTT
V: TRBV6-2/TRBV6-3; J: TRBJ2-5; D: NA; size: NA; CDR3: CASVRGGGETQYF; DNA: TGTGCCAGCGTACGTGGGGGAGGAGAGACCCAGTACTTC
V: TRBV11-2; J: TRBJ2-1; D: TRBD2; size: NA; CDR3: CASSLGLLAGNNEQFF; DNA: TGTGCCAGCAGCTTAGGGCTATTAGCGGGGAACAATGAGCAGTTCTTC
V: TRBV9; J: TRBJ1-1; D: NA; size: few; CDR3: CASSVAWGNTEAFF; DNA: TGTGCCAGCAGCGTAGCGTGGGGGAACACTGAAGCTTTCTTT
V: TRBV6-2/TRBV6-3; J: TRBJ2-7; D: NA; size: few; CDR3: CASRDSWDLEQYF; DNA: TGTGCCAGCAGGGATAGCTGGGATTTAGAGCAGTACTTC
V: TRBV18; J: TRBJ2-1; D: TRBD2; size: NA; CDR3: CASSPGPSGGNNEQFF; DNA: TGTGCCAGCTCACCAGGGCCTAGCGGGGGAAACAATGAGCAGTTCTTC
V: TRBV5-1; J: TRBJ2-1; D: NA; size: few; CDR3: CASSLEAAGYNEQFF; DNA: TGCGCCAGCAGCTTGGAGGCCGCGGGGTACAATGAGCAGTTCTTC
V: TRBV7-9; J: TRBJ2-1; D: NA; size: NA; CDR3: CAGRRDSGNEQFF; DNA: TGTGCCGGGCGCCGGGATAGCGGCAATGAGCAGTTCTTC
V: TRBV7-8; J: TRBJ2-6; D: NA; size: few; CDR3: CASSFERSGANVLTF; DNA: TGTGCCAGCAGCTTTGAGCGCTCTGGGGCCAACGTCCTGACTTTC
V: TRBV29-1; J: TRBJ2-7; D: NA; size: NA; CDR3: CSVLVSSYEQYF; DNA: TGCAGCGTTCTAGTTAGCTCCTACGAGCAGTACTTC
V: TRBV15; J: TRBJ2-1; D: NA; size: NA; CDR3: CATSRDVQAISYNEQFF; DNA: TGTGCCACCAGCAGAGATGTCCAGGCCATCTCCTACAATGAGCAGTTCTTC
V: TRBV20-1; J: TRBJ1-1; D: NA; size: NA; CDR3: CSAVEQGQRGAFF; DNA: TGCAGTGCGGTGGAGCAGGGCCAACGGGGAGCTTTCTTT
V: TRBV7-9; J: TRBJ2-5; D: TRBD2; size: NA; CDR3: CASSLATSGETQYF; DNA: TGTGCCAGCAGCTTAGCGACTAGCGGCGAGACCCAGTACTTC
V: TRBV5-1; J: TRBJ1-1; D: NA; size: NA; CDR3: CASSSGNRLDMNTEAFF; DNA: TGCGCCAGCAGCTCGGGGAACAGGCTCGATATGAACACTGAAGCTTTCTTT
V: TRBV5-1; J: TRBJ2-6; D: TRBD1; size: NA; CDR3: CASSWTGGSSGANVLTF; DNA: TGCGCCAGCAGCTGGACAGGGGGCTCCTCTGGGGCCAACGTCCTGACTTTC
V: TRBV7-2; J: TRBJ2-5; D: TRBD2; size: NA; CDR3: CASSTGGWETQYF; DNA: TGTGCCAGCAGCACGGGGGGGTGGGAGACCCAGTACTTC